This is a list of T cell receptor beta chains from one sample in a study of blood T cell repertoires in COVID-19. Some clones are missing from TCRdb's copy, which holds only in-frame ones; the method was immunoSEQ multiplex PCR. The table shows hundreds of thousands of clones, with approximately 78% occurring only once. The sequenced material came from PBMCs or T cells enriched from blood (not recorded which). Source of these receptors: a man in his forties or fifties who had been exposed to COVID-19. Both conserved end residues are part of each CDR3. The order of the fields is V gene, J gene, clone size, D gene, CDR3 DNA, CDR3 protein. A D gene is named only where the DNA matches it firmly. Expanded clones get a size class; other rows say once, few or many, or leave the size out.

v_gene: TRBV7-2; j_gene: TRBJ2-1; abundance: NA; d_gene: TRBD1; CDR3nt: TGTGCCAGCCTTACCCCGGGACAGACAATTGGGGGTGAGCAGTTCTTC; CDR3aa: CASLTPGQTIGGEQFF
v_gene: TRBV7-3; j_gene: TRBJ1-3; abundance: NA; d_gene: NA; CDR3nt: TGTGCCAGCAGCCGCGAAGGGGGATCTGGAAACACCATATATTTT; CDR3aa: CASSREGGSGNTIYF
v_gene: TRBV10-3; j_gene: TRBJ2-3; abundance: few; d_gene: NA; CDR3nt: TGTGCCATCGCGGCGGGAACAGATACGCAGTATTTT; CDR3aa: CAIAAGTDTQYF
v_gene: TRBV15; j_gene: TRBJ2-7; abundance: NA; d_gene: NA; CDR3nt: TGTGCCACCAGCAGAACGTCGGGAGCCACCTACGAGCAGTACTTC; CDR3aa: CATSRTSGATYEQYF
v_gene: TRBV30; j_gene: TRBJ1-4; abundance: NA; d_gene: TRBD1; CDR3nt: TGTGCCTGGAGCGATACCGGGACAGGGTTTGAAAAACTGTTTTTT; CDR3aa: CAWSDTGTGFEKLFF
v_gene: TRBV4-1; j_gene: TRBJ2-7; abundance: NA; d_gene: NA; CDR3nt: TGCGCCAGCAGCCAAGGGGTGGAGACCTACGAGCAGTACTTC; CDR3aa: CASSQGVETYEQYF
v_gene: TRBV5-1; j_gene: TRBJ1-3; abundance: NA; d_gene: TRBD1; CDR3nt: TGCGCCAGCAGCCAACAGGGGGGTGGAAACACCATATATTTT; CDR3aa: CASSQQGGGNTIYF
v_gene: TRBV9; j_gene: TRBJ1-6; abundance: NA; d_gene: NA; CDR3nt: TGTGCCAGCAGCCCCCGTGGGGCAGTTAATTCACCCCTCCACTTT; CDR3aa: CASSPRGAVNSPLHF
v_gene: TRBV5-5; j_gene: TRBJ1-6; abundance: NA; d_gene: TRBD1; CDR3nt: TGTGCCAGCAGCTCCCGACAGGGACGGGCACCCCTCCACTTT; CDR3aa: CASSSRQGRAPLHF
v_gene: TRBV2; j_gene: TRBJ2-7; abundance: NA; d_gene: TRBD2; CDR3nt: TGTGCCAGCAGTGGGACTAGCGGGAGGGTTGAGCAGTACTTC; CDR3aa: CASSGTSGRVEQYF
v_gene: TRBV15; j_gene: TRBJ1-3; abundance: NA; d_gene: NA; CDR3nt: TGTGCCACCAGCAGAGAGGGGTCCATGGGCGGGGGAAACACCATATATTTT; CDR3aa: CATSREGSMGGGNTIYF
v_gene: TRBV6-5; j_gene: TRBJ1-5; abundance: NA; d_gene: NA; CDR3nt: TGTGCCAGCAAGCCCACAAGGGGAAATCAGCCCCAGCATTTT; CDR3aa: CASKPTRGNQPQHF
v_gene: TRBV5-1; j_gene: TRBJ2-7; abundance: once; d_gene: TRBD2; CDR3nt: TGCGCCAGCAGCTTGATTGGGACTAGCGCTTCCTACGAGCAGTACTTC; CDR3aa: CASSLIGTSASYEQYF
v_gene: TRBV9; j_gene: TRBJ2-1; abundance: NA; d_gene: NA; CDR3nt: TGTGCCAGCAGCGCCGGGGGAAACTCCTACAATGAGCAGTTCTTC; CDR3aa: CASSAGGNSYNEQFF
v_gene: TRBV7-3; j_gene: TRBJ2-7; abundance: NA; d_gene: NA; CDR3nt: TGTGCCAGCAGCGAAAGGTCAGGGCGTCCATACGAGCAGTACTTC; CDR3aa: CASSERSGRPYEQYF
v_gene: TRBV27; j_gene: TRBJ2-7; abundance: NA; d_gene: TRBD2; CDR3nt: TGTGCCAGCAGTCCTGAGACTAGCGGGAAGGGCGAGCAGTACTTC; CDR3aa: CASSPETSGKGEQYF